The 14 T cell receptor beta chains listed next were all sequenced from one sample in a study of control samples from healthy donors and cancer patients. Measured with immunoSEQ multiplex PCR; TCRdb has only the in-frame clones, and not every one. The sample contains about 130,000 clones, roughly 95% of which appear only once. The material sequenced was blood. The receptors come from a man aged 25 to 45 in good health.

The chain is built from TRBV28 and TRBJ2-3; D remains unclear. V was trimmed by 2 bases and J by 3 bases, leaving 9 bases between them. Germline assignment: CDR1 MDHEN and CDR2 SYDVKM. The CDR3 has 14 residues. The CDR3 DNA reads TGTGCCAGCAGTTTAAAGAGACGGACAGATACGCAGTATTTT. This gives the protein CASSLKRRTDTQYF.

The chain joins TRBV7-9 to TRBJ2-2; possibly TRBD1 for D (6 bases). Trimming removed 1 base from V and 1 base from J, with 7 bases in between. Germline V gives CDR1 SEHNR, CDR2 FQNEAQ (reference sequence). CDR3 size: 15 residues. CDR3 bases: TGTGCCAGCAGCTTAGTAGGGGGGAACACCGGGGAGCTGTTTTTT. This translates into CASSLVGGNTGELFF.

The V gene is TRBV6-2 or TRBV6-3, the J gene TRBJ1-5, with a possible D match to TRBD1 (5 bases). The CDR3 spans 15 residues. Germline values: CDR1 MNHEY, CDR2 SVGEGT. V was trimmed by 5 bases and J by 3 bases, leaving 14 bases between them. CDR3 bases: TGTGCCAGCAGTCCCCGCGGACACCTCAATCAGCCCCAGCATTTT. Amino acid sequence: CASSPRGHLNQPQHF.

The chain joins TRBV18 to TRBJ1-2; tentatively, D is TRBD1 (6 bases). The length of the CDR3 is 13 residues. Germline V CDR1 and CDR2: KGHSH, LQKENI. V shed 3 bases and J shed 6 bases, with 11 bases lying between them. The CDR3 here is CASSPSRGDGYTF. The CDR3 DNA reads as TGTGCCAGCTCACCCTCTAGGGGGGATGGCTACACCTTC.

V and J are TRBV6-5 and TRBJ1-6, with TRBD1 matching 9 bases. Trimming took 4 bases from V and 7 from J; bases not matched to a gene: 2. Germline-derived CDR1 and CDR2 are MNHEY and SVGAGI. The CDR3 has 14 residues. The CDR3 loop is CASSSGTGNSPLHF. In nucleotides, the CDR3 is TGTGCCAGCAGTTCCGGGACAGGGAATTCACCCCTCCACTTT.

For this clone: A junction boundary mismatches the germline segment, possibly from a read error. The rearrangement links TRBV28 to TRBJ1-5; 7 bases are a match to TRBD1. Per the germline V gene, CDR1 is MDHEN and CDR2 is SYDVKM. This CDR3 region has 12 residues. CDR3 sequence (DNA): TGTGCCAGCAGTTTAGCCGACAGGGTAAGCAATTTT. Its translation is CASSLADRVSNF.

The chain combines TRBV28 with TRBJ1-4; D is possibly TRBD1 (6 bases). The V and J ends lost 6 bases and 4 bases respectively, with 15 bases between them. The CDR3 totals 15 residues. Germline V gene data show CDR1 as MDHEN and CDR2 as SYDVKM. In nucleotides, the CDR3 is TGTGCCAGCAGCGAGAGGGGGGGAGGTAATGAAAAACTGTTTTTT. Amino acids: CASSERGGGNEKLFF.

The chain recombines TRBV10-2 with TRBJ1-6; D is unclear. Germline V CDR1 and CDR2: WSHSY, SAAADI. The CDR3 is made up of 13 amino acids. With 8 bases removed from V and 6 bases from J, the gap between germline ends came to 11 bases. Written as DNA, the CDR3 is TGCGCCAGCCGGGAGGGTGGTAATTCACCCCTCCACTTT. It encodes CASREGGNSPLHF.

This chain connects TRBV29-1 to TRBJ1-1; D uncertain. V lost 6 bases to trimming and J lost 3 bases, with 23 bases between them. The CDR3 length is 16 residues. CDR1 and CDR2 from the germline V gene are SQVTM and ANQGSEA. As DNA, the CDR3 is TGCAGCGTCCCGCCGGGCCCCAGGAGTGCGGACACTGAAGCTTTCTTT. It translates to CSVPPGPRSADTEAFF.

The chain has TRBV7-2 and TRBJ1-2; possible D gene TRBD1, 5 bases. Trimming shortened V by 2 bases and J by 7 bases, and 11 bases separated the two germline ends. CDR3 length equals 13 residues. Looked up from germline, CDR1 is SGHTA and CDR2 is FQGNSA. The CDR3 sequence: CASSLSGSAGYTF. CDR3 in DNA: TGTGCCAGCAGCTTATCAGGGTCGGCTGGCTACACCTTC.

This clone was recorded only once. V gene TRBV19 combines with J gene TRBJ2-1; 7 bases line up with TRBD1. Germline lookup yields CDR1 LNHDA and CDR2 SQIVND (reference sequence). The CDR3 covers 16 residues. The trim removed 1 base at V and 5 bases at J, leaving 8 bases unmatched. DNA of the CDR3: TGTGCCAGTAGTATAGGTGGCAGGGGGTTCCACAATGAGCAGTTCTTC. Translating it yields CASSIGGRGFHNEQFF.

V usage is TRBV7-9 and J usage is TRBJ2-2; D may match TRBD1 or TRBD2 (5 bases each). V lost 3 bases and J 1 base, leaving 9 bases between the germline ends. This CDR3 region has 15 residues. Germline V gene data show CDR1 as SEHNR and CDR2 as FQNEAQ (reference sequence). CDR3 loop: CASSFWGLNTGELFF. The DNA for the CDR3 is TGTGCCAGCAGCTTTTGGGGGTTGAACACCGGGGAGCTGTTTTTT.

The rearrangement links TRBV6-5 to TRBJ2-7; a weak D match, TRBD2 (6 bases). Germline loops: CDR1 MNHEY, CDR2 SVGAGI. The ends were cut back, 6 bases at V and 1 base at J, with 13 bases in the middle. The CDR3 length is 14 residues. CDR3 sequence (DNA): TGTGCCAGCAGGCGGGACTCGGTATCCTACGAGCAGTACTTC. It is translated as CASRRDSVSYEQYF.

This clone was recorded only once. This sequence joins TRBV19 and TRBJ1-5; no firm D call. Germline CDR1 is LNHDA and CDR2 is SQIVND (reference sequence). The V and J ends lost 4 bases and 0 bases respectively, with 4 bases between them. This CDR3 is 13 amino acids long. CDR3 coding DNA: TGTGCCAGTAGTACTGTTAGCAATCAGCCCCAGCATTTT. Translation gives CASSTVSNQPQHF.